This record covers a single TCR beta chain. The antigen is undetermined. The data originate from a study of T-cell reconstitution after alpha-beta-depleted transplantation in children. Regarding the study as a whole: Expanded graft clones numbering several hundred reportedly gave rise to alpha-beta T cells about two months after transplant.

V lost 8 bases to trimming and J lost 9 bases, with 20 bases between them. Germline values: CDR1 SQVTM, CDR2 ANQGSEA. The CDR3 is 13 amino acids. A TCRbeta library incorporating unique molecular identifiers was prepared. MiXCR, run by TCRdb on the PCR reads, gives a single entry per CDR3 protein. The sample yields 500,000 to 750,000 distinct CDR3 sequences, 20% to 30% seen once. The sample was PBMCs, taken before TCRalphabeta/CD19-depleted stem cell transplant. This chain joins TRBV29-1 and TRBJ2-1, with D perhaps matching TRBD1 or TRBD2 (6 bases each). This TCR derives from a boy younger than two with Wiskott-Aldrich syndrome, due to receive a stem cell transplant. The CDR3 DNA follows: TGCAGCTCACAGGGACTCCCGGGCAGTGAGCAGTTCTTC. Protein: CSSQGLPGSEQFF.